Here is one TCR beta chain with its context. The antigen remains unidentified. This sample stems from a study of shared clonotypes between healthy human individuals. Overall study findings and caveats: Naive subsets generally had larger estimated richness than memory subsets. The researchers took only blood, and tissue repertoires probably look different.

Germline V gives CDR1 SEHNR, CDR2 FQNEAQ (reference sequence). The CDR3 has 15 amino acids. The ends were cut back, 3 bases at V and 1 base at J, with 12 bases in the middle. Researchers ran the assay at a deep level. The table came from immunoSEQ multiplex PCR; TCRdb's copy has only in-frame clones and leaves some out. Of 2 million to 3 million clones in the sample, about 92% were seen once. The clonotype comes from a man between 18 and 29 years old in good health. The source material was naive CD4+ T cells sorted from blood. This sample's subset: CD45RA+ positively selected. J is TRBJ2-5 and V is TRBV7-9; D may be TRBD1 (5 bases). CDR3 nucleotide sequence: TGTGCCAGCAGCTTCGGTCAGGGATCCCAAGAGACCCAGTACTTC. Translation gives CASSFGQGSQETQYF.